One sample yielded the 26 T cell receptor beta chains listed below, sequenced in a study of blood T cell repertoires in COVID-19 (dated by TCRdb to the early 2020s). Library preparation employed the immunoSEQ multiplex PCR assay. Entries here come from immuneACCESS through TCRdb and include only in-frame sequences with V and J called. Some clones fail to appear in such tables; in the studies checked, an unresolved V gene covers under half of the shortfall, and the cause of the remainder is unknown. The sample yields about 260,000 clones; around 90% were counted once. The ten largest clones represent 10% to 13% of the sample. Material: peripheral blood. These receptors came from a woman in her 70s with COVID-19, enrolled during active disease.

The CDR3 region has the DNA TGTGCCAGCAGCGGAAGACAGGGGCTCTCTGGCTACACCTTC. Translation: CASSGRQGLSGYTF. The rearrangement uses TRBV7-9 and TRBJ1-2; 8 bases agree with TRBD1. With V trimmed by 5 bases and J by 7 bases, 9 bases remained unmatched. The CDR3 loop spans 14 amino acids. Germline lookup yields CDR1 SEHNR and CDR2 FQNEAQ (reference sequence).

This chain links TRBV5-5 with TRBJ2-1; the match to TRBD2 covers 10 bases. The V gene end was trimmed by 4 bases and the J gene end by 7 bases; junction bases not matched to a gene: 11. This CDR3 spans 16 amino acids. CDR1 and CDR2 (germline): SGHKS, YYEKEE (reference sequence). CDR3 region: CASSIPGLALFNEQFF. The CDR3 bases are TGTGCCAGCAGCATCCCGGGACTAGCGTTATTTAATGAGCAGTTCTTC.

V usage is TRBV30 and J usage is TRBJ2-3; D remains ambiguous. Germline assignment: CDR1 GTSNPN and CDR2 SVGIG (reference sequence). This CDR3 comprises 12 residues. Trimming took off 3 bases at V and 6 bases at J, with 10 bases between the two ends. CDR3 sequence (DNA): TGTGCCTGGAGACGGTCCCGGGATACGCAGTATTTT. Encoded protein: CAWRRSRDTQYF.

The chain recombines TRBV6-5 with TRBJ1-3, with TRBD1 as a possible D gene (6 bases). The ends were cut back, 6 bases at V and 3 bases at J, with 15 bases in the middle. This CDR3 region has 15 residues. Germline V gene sequence: CDR1 MNHEY, CDR2 SVGAGI. DNA of the CDR3: TGTGCCAGCAGCCCCAGCTGGGACAATGGAAACACCATATATTTT. This codes for CASSPSWDNGNTIYF.

The chain is built from TRBV28 and TRBJ2-7; possibly TRBD1 for D (7 bases). V was trimmed by 3 bases and J by 6 bases, leaving 24 bases between them. The CDR3 is 17 amino acids. Germline values: CDR1 MDHEN, CDR2 SYDVKM. Here the CDR3 reads CASSFFPESGGMREQYF. The CDR3 DNA reads TGTGCCAGCAGTTTTTTTCCCGAGTCAGGGGGGATGCGCGAGCAGTACTTC.

This sequence joins TRBV6-5 and TRBJ1-2; D unresolved. CDR1 is MNHEY and CDR2 is SVGAGI in the germline V gene. The CDR3 is 13 residues long. V was cut by 7 bases and J by 4 bases, with 13 bases left in between. The CDR3 loop reads CASNFRGSYGYTF. In DNA, the CDR3 is TGTGCCAGCAACTTCCGAGGTAGCTATGGCTACACCTTC.

The V gene is TRBV7-3, the J gene TRBJ1-1; D remains ambiguous. Germline V CDR1 and CDR2: SGHTA, FQGTGA. The CDR3 runs 13 residues. Trimming shortened V by 1 base and J by 3 bases, and 6 bases separated the two germline ends. The CDR3 DNA follows: TGTGCCAGCAGCTTAAGTTTAGACACTGAAGCTTTCTTT. It specifies CASSLSLDTEAFF. Full variable domain (missing parts from reference TRBV7-3 and TRBJ1-1): GAGVSQTPSNKVTEKGKYVELRCDPISGHTALYWYRQSLGQGPEFLIYFQGTGAADDSGLPNDRFFAVRPEGSVSTLKIQRTERGDSAVYLCASSLSLDTEAFFGQGTRLTVV.

This clone has a count of ten or more. The chain is built from TRBV11-2 and TRBJ2-1, with 9 bases that match TRBD2. This CDR3 spans 15 amino acids. V shed 5 bases, J shed 5 bases, and the junction held 7 bases outside the gene matches. CDR1 and CDR2 from the germline V gene are SGHAT and FQNNGV. For the CDR3, the DNA is TGTGCCAGCAGCCCGTTAGCGGGAGTCAACAATGAGCAGTTCTTC. It is translated as CASSPLAGVNNEQFF.

CDR3 DNA sequence: TGTGCCAGCTCACCGGCGGGACCGAACACCGGGGAGCTGTTTTTT. It encodes CASSPAGPNTGELFF. The chain couples TRBV18 to TRBJ2-2, with D perhaps TRBD2 (6 bases). The CDR3 extends over 15 amino acids. The V gene lost 3 bases and the J gene lost 0 bases, with 8 bases spanning the gap. Germline V gives CDR1 KGHSH, CDR2 LQKENI.

This clone was observed a single time. The CDR3 loop is CAWSEGTVNSPLHF. CDR3 nucleotides: TGTGCCTGGAGTGAGGGGACAGTCAATTCACCCCTCCACTTT. V is TRBV30 and J is TRBJ1-6; 7 nucleotides line up with TRBD1. The trim removed 1 base at V and 7 bases at J, leaving 4 bases unmatched. CDR3 length: 14 residues. CDR1 GTSNPN and CDR2 SVGIG come from the germline V gene (reference sequence).

The chain uses TRBV10-3 and TRBJ2-5; 10 bases agree with TRBD1. The CDR3 sequence is 13 residues long. V was pared by 6 bases and J by 5 bases, with 3 bases of the junction left unmatched. The germline gives CDR1 ENHRY, CDR2 SYGVKD. DNA for the CDR3: TGTGCCATCAGGGGACAGGGGACCGAGACCCAGTACTTC. This codes for CAIRGQGTETQYF.

The J gene is TRBJ1-6, the V gene TRBV28; TRBD1 aligns across 8 bases. The V gene's germline CDR1 is MDHEN and CDR2 SYDVKM. V was clipped by 6 bases and J by 7 bases; unmatched bases: 5. The CDR3 runs 14 residues. CDR3: CASSNGQGNSPLHF. DNA of the CDR3: TGTGCCAGCAGCAACGGACAGGGAAATTCACCCCTCCACTTT.

The V gene is TRBV30, the J gene TRBJ1-6; 8 bases are shared with TRBD1. This CDR3 has 12 residues. Germline-derived CDR1 and CDR2 are GTSNPN and SVGIG (reference sequence). V gave up 4 bases and J gave up 13 bases; unmatched junction bases: 6. The CDR3 DNA sequence: TGTGCCTGGACAGGGGGCCTTCATCCCCTCCACTTT. Residues: CAWTGGLHPLHF.

The rearrangement joins TRBV30 to TRBJ1-1, with D unclear. The CDR3 runs to 13 residues. Trimming shortened V by 4 bases and J by 2 bases, and 11 bases separated the two germline ends. The V gene's germline CDR1 is GTSNPN and CDR2 SVGIG (reference sequence). The CDR3 region has the DNA TGTGCCTGGATGCTCTACAGCAACACTGAAGCTTTCTTT. It translates to CAWMLYSNTEAFF.

The chain combines TRBV15 with TRBJ1-1; 10 bases match TRBD1. This CDR3 contains 15 residues. In germline, CDR1 is LNHNV, CDR2 YYDKDF (reference sequence). With V trimmed by 0 bases and J by 5 bases, 3 bases remained unmatched. The CDR3 is CATSREGQGVTEAFF. The CDR3 bases are TGTGCCACCAGCAGAGAAGGACAGGGGGTGACTGAAGCTTTCTTT. The whole variable domain, filled in from reference TRBV15 and TRBJ1-1, reads DAMVIQNPRYQVTQFGKPVTLSCSQTLNHNVMYWYQQKSSQAPKLLFHYYDKDFNNEADTPDNFQSRRPNTSFCFLDIRSPGLGDTAMYLCATSREGQGVTEAFFGQGTRLTVV.

The chain links TRBV6-1 to TRBJ2-2; D might be TRBD1 (6 bases). V was pared by 1 base and J by 7 bases, with 16 bases between. This CDR3 is 16 amino acids long. The germline gives CDR1 MNHNS, CDR2 SASEGT. DNA of the CDR3: TGTGCCAGCAGTGAAGTTGGGGGCGCATATGGCGGGGAGCTGTTTTTT. It codes for CASSEVGGAYGGELFF.

This clone was counted once. V and J are TRBV11-3 and TRBJ2-7, with 7 bases lining up with TRBD2. V gave up 1 base and J gave up 5 bases; unmatched junction bases: 11. Germline CDR1 SGHNT, CDR2 YENEEA. This CDR3 comprises 16 residues. This CDR3 reads CASSLALGGSVHEQYF. DNA of the CDR3: TGTGCCAGCAGCTTAGCGCTGGGCGGGAGCGTCCACGAGCAGTACTTC.

This clone appeared a few times. The gene calls are TRBV4-1 and TRBJ2-3; 8 positions match TRBD2. From germline, CDR1 is MGHRA and CDR2 YSYEKL. V shed 0 bases and J 9 bases; nucleotides not matched to a gene: 5. The CDR3 covers 14 residues. CDR3 nucleotides: TGCGCCAGCAGCCAAGATCCGGGAGGGCCAACGCAGTATTTT. Translating it yields CASSQDPGGPTQYF.

This sequence joins TRBV19 and TRBJ1-1; D possibly corresponds to TRBD1 (5 bases). CDR1 and CDR2 from the germline V gene are LNHDA and SQIVND (reference sequence). The CDR3 loop spans 16 amino acids. Trimming cost V 5 bases and J 0 bases, with 16 bases left between them. The CDR3 loop is CASSLRGRSMNTEAFF. Written as DNA, the CDR3 is TGTGCCAGTAGTTTGCGGGGCCGCTCTATGAACACTGAAGCTTTCTTT.

The chain has TRBV15 and TRBJ2-7; 7 positions match TRBD1. This CDR3 comprises 14 residues. Germline CDR1 and CDR2: LNHNV and YYDKDF (reference sequence). Germline trimming cut 5 bases from V and 3 bases from J; bases unmatched to any gene: 7. DNA for the CDR3: TGTGCCACCAGCGCCAAGGGGGCCCTCTACGAGCAGTACTTC. It encodes CATSAKGALYEQYF.

The CDR3 region has the DNA TGCAGTGCTAGTCGCGGACAGGGCTATAATTCACCCCTCCACTTT. It encodes CSASRGQGYNSPLHF. The J gene is TRBJ1-6, the V gene TRBV20-1, with 8 bases matching TRBD1. The V segment lost 3 bases and the J segment 3 bases; nucleotides outside the gene matches: 4. Looked up from germline, CDR1 is DFQATT and CDR2 is SNEGSKA (reference sequence). The CDR3 consists of 15 residues.

J is TRBJ2-1 and V is TRBV10-3; unclear D gene. Germline CDR1 ENHRY, CDR2 SYGVKD. This CDR3 is built from 9 residues. The CDR3 reads CAFRPEQFF. CDR3 coding DNA: TGTGCTTTTCGTCCGGAGCAGTTCTTC.

The V call is TRBV19, the J call TRBJ1-4; 7 bases line up with TRBD1. In germline, CDR1 is LNHDA, CDR2 SQIVND (reference sequence). V lost 8 bases to trimming and J lost 11 bases; unmatched junction nucleotides: 20. CDR3 size: 16 residues. CDR3 sequence reads: CASHTRTGARALKLFF. Written as DNA, the CDR3 is TGTGCCAGTCATACAAGAACAGGGGCCCGGGCCCTGAAACTGTTTTTT.

The chain recombines TRBV19 with TRBJ2-3, with D perhaps matching TRBD2 (6 bases). The CDR3 is made up of 17 amino acids. Trimming cost V 0 bases and J 1 base, with 14 bases left between them. Germline V gene data show CDR1 as LNHDA and CDR2 as SQIVND (reference sequence). Here the CDR3 DNA reads TGTGCCAGTAGTATAGATGGGACTCTTAGTGGCACAGATACGCAGTATTTT. Translation: CASSIDGTLSGTDTQYF.

The CDR3 loop is CASSARPGQRHYEQYF. DNA of the CDR3: TGTGCCAGCAGCGCCCGCCCGGGACAGCGACATTACGAGCAGTACTTC. This chain connects TRBV9 to TRBJ2-7; 7 bases line up with TRBD1. With V trimmed by 3 bases and J by 4 bases, 13 bases remained unmatched. The CDR3 is 16 residues long. Germline CDR1 and CDR2: SGDLS and YYNGEE.

The chain carries TRBV30 and TRBJ2-2; D remains unclear. The V gene's germline CDR1 is GTSNPN and CDR2 SVGIG (reference sequence). Trimming left V 0 bases short and J 6 bases short, with 8 bases between. This CDR3 has 13 amino acids. CDR3 in amino acids: CAWSVLGPGELFF. The CDR3, as DNA: TGTGCCTGGAGTGTACTTGGTCCCGGGGAGCTGTTTTTT.